This TCR beta chain was recovered during a study of T cell responses to AZD1222 COVID-19 vaccine. Study-level points and caveats: Donors were largely white British and mainly female; clonal diversity was possibly underestimated. Across spike, vaccine-associated CD4 TCRs were found, dominant at 160-218 and 743-854. Repertoires were collected only later (after the peak T cell response had occurred). Compared with day 0, the breadth and depth of the Spike-specific TCR repertoire rose significantly after two doses of AZD1222.

The ends were cut back, 4 bases at V and 1 base at J, with 14 bases in the middle. CDR1 and CDR2 from the germline V gene are LGHNA and YNFKEQ. The CDR3 spans 15 residues. As to this clone: No antigen is known for it.

Only in-frame clones appear in the TCRdb table, and some are missing; sequencing was by immunoSEQ multiplex PCR. The sample has about 150,000 clones; approximately 89% are singletons. V is TRBV4-2 and J is TRBJ2-7; the D gene is possibly TRBD1 (6 bases). The sample was peripheral blood, taken on day 0 of AZD1222 vaccination. The sequence came from an adult in good health. Written as DNA, the CDR3 is TGTGCCAGCAGCCCTTTACCGGACAGTTCCTACGAGCAGTACTTC. It specifies CASSPLPDSSYEQYF.